Listed below are T cell receptor beta chains from one sample, sequenced in a study of cytomegalovirus exposure and HLA in healthy donors. Clones were sequenced by immunoSEQ multiplex PCR, and TCRdb holds only the in-frame ones, with some missing. Among 78,000 or so clones listed, over 90% were seen once. What was sequenced was PBMCs. These receptors were obtained from a woman aged 18-29 years in good health and CMV-seropositive. Both conserved end residues are part of each CDR3. Fields, in order: V gene, J gene, CDR3 protein.

v_call: TRBV15; j_call: TRBJ2-7; cdr3_aa: CATSRDLYDWGLEQYF
v_call: TRBV2; j_call: TRBJ1-2; cdr3_aa: CASNVQGDYGYTF
v_call: TRBV4-1; j_call: TRBJ1-3; cdr3_aa: CASSPQGARIGNTIYF
v_call: TRBV6-1; j_call: TRBJ2-5; cdr3_aa: CASSEGSGLEETQYF
v_call: TRBV4-1; j_call: TRBJ2-3; cdr3_aa: CASSQDPAGGRTDTQYF
v_call: TRBV14; j_call: TRBJ2-1; cdr3_aa: CASSPTTRAEQFF
v_call: TRBV13; j_call: TRBJ1-2; cdr3_aa: CASRARGAVSGYTF
v_call: TRBV27; j_call: TRBJ2-7; cdr3_aa: CASSLYGTGGNNAYEQYF
v_call: TRBV14; j_call: TRBJ2-3; cdr3_aa: CASSPWTSVSDTQYF
v_call: TRBV4-1; j_call: TRBJ1-5; cdr3_aa: CASSEQVYSNQPQHF
v_call: TRBV15; j_call: TRBJ1-3; cdr3_aa: CATSRARDIGNTIYF
v_call: TRBV2; j_call: TRBJ2-5; cdr3_aa: CASSEPGETQYF
v_call: TRBV9; j_call: TRBJ1-2; cdr3_aa: CASSVGRQTTNYGYTF
v_call: TRBV5-6; j_call: TRBJ2-7; cdr3_aa: CASSASRTYSYEQYF
v_call: TRBV9; j_call: TRBJ2-7; cdr3_aa: CASSPQGGGAYEQYF
v_call: TRBV5-6; j_call: TRBJ1-2; cdr3_aa: CASSLQVSDYGYTF
v_call: TRBV2; j_call: TRBJ1-2; cdr3_aa: CASSPDGQGNYGYTF
v_call: TRBV11-2; j_call: TRBJ1-4; cdr3_aa: CASSFGTGIDEKLFF
v_call: TRBV19; j_call: TRBJ2-7; cdr3_aa: CASSTAAISYEQYF
v_call: TRBV19; j_call: TRBJ2-1; cdr3_aa: CASTQGTIYNEQFF
v_call: TRBV27; j_call: TRBJ2-1; cdr3_aa: CASSPYGFAGGKLPYNEQFF
v_call: TRBV6-5; j_call: TRBJ2-5; cdr3_aa: CASSYSLAERQETQYF
v_call: TRBV18; j_call: TRBJ1-6; cdr3_aa: CASSPDRDSPLHF
v_call: TRBV21-1; j_call: TRBJ2-2; cdr3_aa: CASSKQGSWTGELFF
v_call: TRBV28; j_call: TRBJ1-2; cdr3_aa: CASSLHQGLANYGYTF
v_call: TRBV5-4; j_call: TRBJ1-3; cdr3_aa: CASSLAGSGNTIYF
v_call: TRBV7-2; j_call: TRBJ2-1; cdr3_aa: CASSMTSGGYNEQFF
v_call: TRBV19; j_call: TRBJ2-7; cdr3_aa: CASRPQGQGYEQYF
v_call: TRBV6-1; j_call: TRBJ1-2; cdr3_aa: CASSDGTGLSGYTF
v_call: TRBV5-1; j_call: TRBJ2-1; cdr3_aa: CASSLVRSSGGYNEQFF
v_call: TRBV18; j_call: TRBJ2-7; cdr3_aa: CASSPSEGASYEQYF
v_call: TRBV5-4; j_call: TRBJ1-5; cdr3_aa: CASSLDADQPQHF
v_call: TRBV7-9; j_call: TRBJ1-6; cdr3_aa: CASSGGQAHNSPLHF
v_call: TRBV5-1; j_call: TRBJ2-5; cdr3_aa: CASKSGGGLEETQYF
v_call: TRBV19; j_call: TRBJ2-5; cdr3_aa: CASSTRLRGETQYF
v_call: TRBV4-2; j_call: TRBJ1-4; cdr3_aa: CASSGGNEKLFF
v_call: TRBV30; j_call: TRBJ1-2; cdr3_aa: CAWSHTANYGYTF
v_call: TRBV7-2; j_call: TRBJ1-1; cdr3_aa: CASSYVDRVGTEAFF
v_call: TRBV6-5; j_call: TRBJ2-1; cdr3_aa: CASSYSTRTANEQFF
v_call: TRBV2; j_call: TRBJ1-3; cdr3_aa: CASSASGFSGNTIYF
v_call: TRBV5-8; j_call: TRBJ1-4; cdr3_aa: CASSPGLLFEEKLFF
v_call: TRBV6-1; j_call: TRBJ1-2; cdr3_aa: CASSSTGGADYGYTF
v_call: TRBV5-4; j_call: TRBJ2-7; cdr3_aa: CASSLWGGRDEQYF
v_call: TRBV7-8; j_call: TRBJ1-2; cdr3_aa: CASSLAGGFYGYTF
v_call: TRBV4-1; j_call: TRBJ2-4; cdr3_aa: CASSQERGRENIQYF
v_call: TRBV28; j_call: TRBJ2-7; cdr3_aa: CASSLRLAGVFLGEQYF
v_call: TRBV7-9; j_call: TRBJ2-5; cdr3_aa: CASSLGVEETQYF